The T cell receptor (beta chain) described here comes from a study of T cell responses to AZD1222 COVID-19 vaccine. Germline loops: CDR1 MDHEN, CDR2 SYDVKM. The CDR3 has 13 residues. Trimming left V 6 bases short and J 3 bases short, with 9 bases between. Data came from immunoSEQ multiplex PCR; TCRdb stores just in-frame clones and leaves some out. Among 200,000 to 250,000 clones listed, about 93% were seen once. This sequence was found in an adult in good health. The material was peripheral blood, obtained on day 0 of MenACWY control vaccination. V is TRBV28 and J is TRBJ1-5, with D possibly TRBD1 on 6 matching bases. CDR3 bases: TGTGCCAGCAGACAGGGTAACAATCAGCCCCAGCATTTT. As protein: CASRQGNNQPQHF.